This T cell receptor beta chain was obtained from a study of blood T cell repertoires in COVID-19. Across the whole study: Spain, Italy and the United States supplied samples that represented acute and convalescent COVID-19. The analysed material was cDNA or gDNA that came from T cells, B-cell-depleted T cells, or PBMCs.

CDR3 length: 15 residues. Germline CDR1 reads SEHNR; CDR2 reads FQNEAQ (reference sequence). The V segment lost 5 bases and the J segment 7 bases; nucleotides outside the gene matches: 10. Methods used by the authors: Estimation of nucleated cell counts relied on the amplification of reference gene primers. Sequencing used immunoSEQ multiplex PCR; TCRdb keeps in-frame clones, though not all of them. V and J calls and clone size come straight from that table; D and trimming were deduced from the DNA. The table lists just over 150,000 clones, more than 85% of them singletons. This clonotype was obtained from a woman in her seventies with acute or convalescent COVID-19. The V and J genes are TRBV7-9 and TRBJ1-4; TRBD1 aligns across 7 bases. Sequenced input: peripheral blood. CDR3 in amino acids: CASSRSTGFGEKLFF. CDR3 bases: TGTGCCAGCAGCCGATCGACAGGGTTCGGTGAAAAACTGTTTTTT.